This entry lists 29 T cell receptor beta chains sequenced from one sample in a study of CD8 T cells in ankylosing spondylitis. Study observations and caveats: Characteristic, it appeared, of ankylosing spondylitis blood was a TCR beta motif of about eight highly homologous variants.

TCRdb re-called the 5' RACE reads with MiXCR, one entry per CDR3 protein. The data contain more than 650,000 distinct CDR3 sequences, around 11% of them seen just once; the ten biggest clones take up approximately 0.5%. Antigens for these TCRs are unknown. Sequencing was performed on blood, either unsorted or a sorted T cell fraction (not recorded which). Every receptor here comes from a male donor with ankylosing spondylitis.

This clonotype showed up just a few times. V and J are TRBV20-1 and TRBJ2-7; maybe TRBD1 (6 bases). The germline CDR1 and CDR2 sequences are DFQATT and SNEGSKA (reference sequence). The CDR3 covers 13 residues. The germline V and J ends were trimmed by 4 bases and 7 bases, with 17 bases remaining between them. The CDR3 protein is CSANRALPEEQYF. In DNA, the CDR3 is TGCAGTGCTAACAGGGCGCTACCCGAAGAGCAGTACTTC.

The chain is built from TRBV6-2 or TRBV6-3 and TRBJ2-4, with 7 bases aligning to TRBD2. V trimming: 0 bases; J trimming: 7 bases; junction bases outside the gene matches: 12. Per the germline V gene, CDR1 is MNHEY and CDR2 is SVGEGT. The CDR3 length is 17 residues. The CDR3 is CASSYSTGEGRGNIQYF. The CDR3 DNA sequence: TGTGCCAGCAGTTACTCGACGGGGGAGGGCCGGGGGAACATTCAGTACTTC.

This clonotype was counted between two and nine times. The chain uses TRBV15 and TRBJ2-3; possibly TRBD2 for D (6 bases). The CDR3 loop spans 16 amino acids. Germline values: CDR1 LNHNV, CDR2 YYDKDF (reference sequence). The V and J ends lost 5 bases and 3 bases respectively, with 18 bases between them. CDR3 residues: CATSPLSGVRTDTQYF. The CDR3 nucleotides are TGTGCCACCAGCCCCCTCTCGGGGGTTAGGACAGATACGCAGTATTTT. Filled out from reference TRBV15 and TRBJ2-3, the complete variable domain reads DAMVIQNPRYQVTQFGKPVTLSCSQTLNHNVMYWYQQKSSQAPKLLFHYYDKDFNNEADTPDNFQSRRPNTSFCFLDIRSPGLGDTAMYLCATSPLSGVRTDTQYFGPGTRLTVL.

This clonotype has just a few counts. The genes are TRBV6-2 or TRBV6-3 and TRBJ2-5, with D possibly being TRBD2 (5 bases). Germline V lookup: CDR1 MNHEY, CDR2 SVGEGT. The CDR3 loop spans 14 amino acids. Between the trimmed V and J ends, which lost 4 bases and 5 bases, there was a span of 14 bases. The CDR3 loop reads CASSSIGGRETQYF. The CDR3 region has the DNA TGTGCCAGCAGTTCCATCGGAGGTCGGGAGACCCAGTACTTC.

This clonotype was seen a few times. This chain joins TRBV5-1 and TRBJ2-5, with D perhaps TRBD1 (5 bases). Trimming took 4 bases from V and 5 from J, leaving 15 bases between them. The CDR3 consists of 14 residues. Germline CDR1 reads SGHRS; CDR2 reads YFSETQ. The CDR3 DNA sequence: TGCGCCAGCAGCCCACGAAATCCAGGGGAGACCCAGTACTTC. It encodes CASSPRNPGETQYF.

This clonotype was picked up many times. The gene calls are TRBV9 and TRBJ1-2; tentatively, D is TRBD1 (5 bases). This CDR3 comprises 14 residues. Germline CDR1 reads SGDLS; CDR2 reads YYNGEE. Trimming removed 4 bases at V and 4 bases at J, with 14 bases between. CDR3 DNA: TGTGCCAGCAGCCCTCAAGGGGAGGCCTATGGCTACACCTTC. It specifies CASSPQGEAYGYTF.

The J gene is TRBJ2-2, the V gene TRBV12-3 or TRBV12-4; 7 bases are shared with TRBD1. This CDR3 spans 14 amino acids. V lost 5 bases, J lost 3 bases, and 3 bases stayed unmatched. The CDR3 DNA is TGTGCCAGCAGTACGGGACAGCACACCGGGGAGCTGTTTTTT. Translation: CASSTGQHTGELFF.

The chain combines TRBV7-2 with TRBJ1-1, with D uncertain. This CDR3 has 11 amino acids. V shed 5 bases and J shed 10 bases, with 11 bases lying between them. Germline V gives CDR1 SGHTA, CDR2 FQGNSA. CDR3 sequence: CASSRTMRAFF. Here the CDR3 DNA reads TGTGCCAGCAGCCGAACCATGAGAGCTTTCTTT.

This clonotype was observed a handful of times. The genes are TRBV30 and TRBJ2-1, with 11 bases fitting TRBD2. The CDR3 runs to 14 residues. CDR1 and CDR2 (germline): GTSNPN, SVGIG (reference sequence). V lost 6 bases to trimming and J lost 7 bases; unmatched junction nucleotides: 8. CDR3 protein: CACIPGTSGNEQFF. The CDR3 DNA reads TGTGCCTGCATCCCCGGGACTAGCGGTAATGAGCAGTTCTTC. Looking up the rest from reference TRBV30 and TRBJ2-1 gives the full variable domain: SQTIHQWPATLVQPVGSPLSLECTVEGTSNPNLYWYRQAAGRGLQLLFYSVGIGQISSEVPQNLSASRPQDRQFILSSKKLLLSDSGFYLCACIPGTSGNEQFFGPGTRLTVL.

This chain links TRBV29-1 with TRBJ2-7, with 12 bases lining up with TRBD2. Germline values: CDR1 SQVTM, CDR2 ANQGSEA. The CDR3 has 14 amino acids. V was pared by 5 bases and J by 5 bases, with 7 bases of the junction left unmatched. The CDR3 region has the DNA TGCAGCGTTTTAGGACTAGCGGGATTAGACGAGCAGTACTTC. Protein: CSVLGLAGLDEQYF.

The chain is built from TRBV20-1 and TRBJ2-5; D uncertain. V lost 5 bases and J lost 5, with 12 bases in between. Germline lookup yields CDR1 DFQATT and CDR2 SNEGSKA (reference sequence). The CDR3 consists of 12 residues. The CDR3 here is CSAPTVGETQYF. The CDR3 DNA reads TGCAGTGCTCCGACGGTGGGGGAGACCCAGTACTTC.

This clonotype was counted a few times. CDR3 loop: CSVEDRRKGYEQYF. As DNA, the CDR3 is TGCAGCGTTGAAGATCGGCGCAAAGGCTACGAGCAGTACTTC. This chain links TRBV29-1 with TRBJ2-7; D remains unclear. The CDR3 has 14 residues. Germline V gives CDR1 SQVTM, CDR2 ANQGSEA. Trimming shortened V by 0 bases and J by 3 bases, and 12 bases separated the two germline ends.

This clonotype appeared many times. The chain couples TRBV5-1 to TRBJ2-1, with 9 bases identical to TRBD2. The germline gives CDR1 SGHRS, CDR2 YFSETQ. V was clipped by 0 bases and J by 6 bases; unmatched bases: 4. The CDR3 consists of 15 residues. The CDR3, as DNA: TGCGCCAGCAGCTTGGGAAGCGGGAGGAGCAATGAGCAGTTCTTC. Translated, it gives CASSLGSGRSNEQFF.

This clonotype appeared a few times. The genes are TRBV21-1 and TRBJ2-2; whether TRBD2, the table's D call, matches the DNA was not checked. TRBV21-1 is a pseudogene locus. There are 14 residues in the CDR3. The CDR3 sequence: CARAGPGNTGELFF. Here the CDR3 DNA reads TGTGCCAGGGCAGGGCCGGGGAACACCGGGGAGCTGTTTTTT.

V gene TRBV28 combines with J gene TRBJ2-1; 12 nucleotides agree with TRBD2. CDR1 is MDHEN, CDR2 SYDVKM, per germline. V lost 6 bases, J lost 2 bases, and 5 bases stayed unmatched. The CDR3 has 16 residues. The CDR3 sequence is CASRSRLAGAYNEQFF. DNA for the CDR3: TGTGCCAGCAGGTCGCGACTAGCGGGAGCCTACAATGAGCAGTTCTTC.

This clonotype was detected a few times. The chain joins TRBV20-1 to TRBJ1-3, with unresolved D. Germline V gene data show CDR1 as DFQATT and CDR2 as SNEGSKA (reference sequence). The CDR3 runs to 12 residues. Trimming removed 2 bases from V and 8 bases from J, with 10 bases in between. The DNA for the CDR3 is TGCAGTGCTAGATTCCGCGAGGACACCATATATTTT. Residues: CSARFREDTIYF.

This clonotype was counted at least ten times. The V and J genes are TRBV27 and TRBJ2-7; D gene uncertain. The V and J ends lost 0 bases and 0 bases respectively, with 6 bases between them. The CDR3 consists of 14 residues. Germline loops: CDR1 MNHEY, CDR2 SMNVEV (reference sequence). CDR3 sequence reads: CASSLSTASYEQYF. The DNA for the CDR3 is TGTGCCAGCAGTTTATCAACGGCCTCCTACGAGCAGTACTTC.

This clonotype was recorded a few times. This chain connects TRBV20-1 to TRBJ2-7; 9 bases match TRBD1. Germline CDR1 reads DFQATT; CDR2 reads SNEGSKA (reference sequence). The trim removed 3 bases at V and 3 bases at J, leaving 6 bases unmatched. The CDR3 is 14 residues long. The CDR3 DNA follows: TGCAGTGCTAGTAAGGCGACAGGGGGCTACGAGCAGTACTTC. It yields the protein CSASKATGGYEQYF.

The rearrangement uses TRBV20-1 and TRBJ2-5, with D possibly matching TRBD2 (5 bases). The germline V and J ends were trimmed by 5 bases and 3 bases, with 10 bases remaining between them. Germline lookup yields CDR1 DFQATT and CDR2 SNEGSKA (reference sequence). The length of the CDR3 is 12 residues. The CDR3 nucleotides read TGCAGTGCTGACGGGGAAAAAGAGACCCAGTACTTC. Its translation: CSADGEKETQYF.

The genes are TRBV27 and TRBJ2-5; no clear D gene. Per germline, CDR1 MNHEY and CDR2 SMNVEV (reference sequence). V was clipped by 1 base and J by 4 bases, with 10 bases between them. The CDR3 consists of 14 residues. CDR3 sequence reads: CASSLYVSGETQYF. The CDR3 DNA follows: TGTGCCAGCAGTTTATATGTGAGTGGAGAGACCCAGTACTTC.

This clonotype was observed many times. The CDR3 here is CATSDSGRADNEQFF. In DNA, the CDR3 is TGTGCCACCAGTGACTCCGGGAGGGCAGATAATGAGCAGTTCTTC. The chain recombines TRBV24-1 with TRBJ2-1; 8 nucleotides line up with TRBD2. V trimming: 4 bases; J trimming: 7 bases; junction bases outside the gene matches: 8. The CDR3 is made up of 15 amino acids. Per germline, CDR1 KGHDR and CDR2 SFDVKD.

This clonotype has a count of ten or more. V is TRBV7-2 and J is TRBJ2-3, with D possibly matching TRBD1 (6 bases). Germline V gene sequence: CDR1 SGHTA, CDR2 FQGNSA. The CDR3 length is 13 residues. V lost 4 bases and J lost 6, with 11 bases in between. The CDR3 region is CASSSGVKDTQYF. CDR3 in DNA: TGTGCCAGCAGCTCAGGGGTGAAGGATACGCAGTATTTT.

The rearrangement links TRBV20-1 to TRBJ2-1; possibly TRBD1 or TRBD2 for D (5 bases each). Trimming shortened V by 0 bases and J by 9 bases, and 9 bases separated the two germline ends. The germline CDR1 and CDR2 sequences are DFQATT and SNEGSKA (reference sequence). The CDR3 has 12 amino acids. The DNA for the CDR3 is TGCAGTGCTAGAGACACTAGGGGTGAGCAGTTCTTC. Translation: CSARDTRGEQFF.

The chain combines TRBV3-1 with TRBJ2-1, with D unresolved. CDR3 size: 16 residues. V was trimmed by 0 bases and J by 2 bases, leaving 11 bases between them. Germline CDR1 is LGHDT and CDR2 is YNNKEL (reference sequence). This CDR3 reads CASSQDPLIPYNEQFF. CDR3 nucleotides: TGTGCCAGCAGCCAAGATCCGCTTATACCCTACAATGAGCAGTTCTTC.

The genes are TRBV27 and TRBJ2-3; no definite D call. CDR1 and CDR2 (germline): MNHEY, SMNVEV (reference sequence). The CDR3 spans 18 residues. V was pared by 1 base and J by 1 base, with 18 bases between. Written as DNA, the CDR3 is TGTGCCAGCAGTTTATATGACCGCGTGGGGATTGGCACAGATACGCAGTATTTT. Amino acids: CASSLYDRVGIGTDTQYF.

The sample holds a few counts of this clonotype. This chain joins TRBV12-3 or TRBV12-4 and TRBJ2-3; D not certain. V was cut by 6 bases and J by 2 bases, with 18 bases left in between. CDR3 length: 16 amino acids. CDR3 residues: CASSPTRPVYTDTQYF. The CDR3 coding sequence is TGTGCCAGCAGCCCCACACGACCAGTATACACAGATACGCAGTATTTT.

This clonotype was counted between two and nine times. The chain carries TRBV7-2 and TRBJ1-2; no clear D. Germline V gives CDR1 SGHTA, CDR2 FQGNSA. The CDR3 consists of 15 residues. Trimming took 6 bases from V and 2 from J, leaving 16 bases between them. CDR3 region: CASSRAGIGNYGYTF. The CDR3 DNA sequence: TGTGCCAGCAGTAGAGCTGGTATAGGGAACTATGGCTACACCTTC.

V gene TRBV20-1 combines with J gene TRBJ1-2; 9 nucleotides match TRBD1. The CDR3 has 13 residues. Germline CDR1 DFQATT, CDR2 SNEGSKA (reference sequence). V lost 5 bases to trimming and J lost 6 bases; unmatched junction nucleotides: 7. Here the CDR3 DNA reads TGCAGTGCTGCGGACAGGGGTGGCGATGGCTACACCTTC. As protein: CSAADRGGDGYTF.

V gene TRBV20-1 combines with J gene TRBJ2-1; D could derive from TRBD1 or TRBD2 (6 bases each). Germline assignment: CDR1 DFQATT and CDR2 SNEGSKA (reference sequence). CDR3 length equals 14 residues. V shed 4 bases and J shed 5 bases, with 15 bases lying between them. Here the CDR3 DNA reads TGCAGTGCTACGAGGGGGGCTCGGAACAATGAGCAGTTCTTC. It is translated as CSATRGARNNEQFF.